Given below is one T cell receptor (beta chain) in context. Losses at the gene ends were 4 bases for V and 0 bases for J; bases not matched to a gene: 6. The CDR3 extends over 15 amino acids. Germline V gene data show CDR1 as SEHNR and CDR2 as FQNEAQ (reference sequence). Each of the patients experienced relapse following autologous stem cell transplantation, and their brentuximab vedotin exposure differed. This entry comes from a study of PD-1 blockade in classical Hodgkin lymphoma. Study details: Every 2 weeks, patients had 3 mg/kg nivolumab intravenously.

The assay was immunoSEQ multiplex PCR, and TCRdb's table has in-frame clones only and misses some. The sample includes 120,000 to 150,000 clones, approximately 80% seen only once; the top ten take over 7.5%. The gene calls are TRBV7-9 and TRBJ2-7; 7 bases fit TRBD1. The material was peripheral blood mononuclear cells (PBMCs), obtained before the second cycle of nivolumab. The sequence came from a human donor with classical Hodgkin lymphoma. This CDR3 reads CASSSLGGSSYEQYF. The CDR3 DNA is TGTGCCAGCAGCTCCCTAGGGGGCTCCTCCTACGAGCAGTACTTC. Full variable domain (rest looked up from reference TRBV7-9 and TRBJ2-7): DTGVSQNPRHKITKRGQNVTFRCDPISEHNRLYWYRQTLGQGPEFLTYFQNEAQLEKSRLLSDRFSAERPKGSFSTLEIQRTEQGDSAMYLCASSSLGGSSYEQYFGPGTRLTVT.